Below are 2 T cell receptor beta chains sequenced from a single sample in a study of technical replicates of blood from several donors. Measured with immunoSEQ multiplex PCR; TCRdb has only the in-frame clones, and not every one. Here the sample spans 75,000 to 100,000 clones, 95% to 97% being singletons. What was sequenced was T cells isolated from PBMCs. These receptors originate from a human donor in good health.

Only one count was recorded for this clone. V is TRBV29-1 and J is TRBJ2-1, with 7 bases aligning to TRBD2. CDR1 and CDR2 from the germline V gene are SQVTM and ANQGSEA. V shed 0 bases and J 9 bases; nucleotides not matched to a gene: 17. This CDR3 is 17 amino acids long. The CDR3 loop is CSVEEGWVGLRGGEQFF. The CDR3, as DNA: TGCAGCGTTGAAGAAGGGTGGGTAGGTCTCCGCGGGGGTGAGCAGTTCTTC.

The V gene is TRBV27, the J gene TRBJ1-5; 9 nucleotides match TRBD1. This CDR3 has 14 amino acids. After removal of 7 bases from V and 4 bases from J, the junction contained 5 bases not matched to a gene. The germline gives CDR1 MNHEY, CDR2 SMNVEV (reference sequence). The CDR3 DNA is TGTGCCAGCACCGGGACAGGGACTAATCAGCCCCAGCATTTT. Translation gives CASTGTGTNQPQHF.